The entry below gives a single T cell receptor beta chain sequence along with its context. What this receptor recognizes is not known. It may be a read error: a sequence one base away is much more abundant. The hyperthyroidism patients were 18 to 65 years old and newly diagnosed, with a disease duration of less than 2 months. Patients with other autoimmune diseases, uncontrolled infections, pregnancy or lactation were excluded. Diagnosis relied on clinical symptoms, serum thyroxine, TRAb, thyroid ultrasound and orbital computed tomography. Trizol reagent was used to extract the total RNA, and its quality was then checked on an Agilent 2100 Bioanalyzer. This record comes from a study of Graves' ophthalmopathy and Graves' hyperthyroidism (dated by TCRdb to the late 2010s). Broadly, across the study: Hyperthyroidism was defined as stable when no progression to ophthalmopathy occurred within 18 months of follow-up. In total, over 130 blood samples were TCR-sequenced: roughly 45 ophthalmopathy, some 75 hyperthyroidism and some 17 hyperthyroidism-to-ophthalmopathy patients. In roughly 6 hyperthyroidism patients, T-cell repertoires of thyroid tissue and blood were compared. An independent validation cohort comprised about 20 hyperthyroidism patients and some 16 patients who later progressed from hyperthyroidism to ophthalmopathy. The study used TCR beta repertoire signatures to distinguish Graves' ophthalmopathy from Graves' hyperthyroidism and to predict progression to ophthalmopathy. To explore V-J signatures distinguishing ophthalmopathy from hyperthyroidism, a discovery set of roughly 100 patients (fewer than 45 ophthalmopathy, 55 to 60 stable hyperthyroidism) was enrolled. Once sampling was done, hyperthyroidism patients were given methimazole at a starting dose of 30 mg daily, while ophthalmopathy patients were given high-dose intravenous methylprednisolone. General conclusions and limits of the study: In validation, the model predicted ophthalmopathy progression with less than 71% sensitivity and roughly 72% specificity; about a dozen predicted patients were CT-confirmed with GO in a median of approximately 6.5 months. Most expanded thyroid clonotypes with frequency above 0.001 were also detected in blood, suggesting blood repertoires may reflect the thyroid immune response. In cross-validation, the 13-signature model distinguished ophthalmopathy from stable hyperthyroidism with approximately 85% sensitivity and just under 84% specificity, and in the test set the corresponding values were roughly 80% and 76%. Sample size was not statistically predetermined, and group allocation was not concealed from the investigators.

For repertoire sequencing, TCR beta CDR3 regions were amplified from RNA transcripts. The first round of RT-PCR was done with HTBI primers and the Qiagen OneStep RT-PCR kit, and was followed by a second round of multiplex PCR, then size selection and purification. The libraries underwent paired-end sequencing with 100 bp reads on an Illumina HiSeq2000. Regarding the original processing steps: SOAPnuke was used to process the reads, removing any read that contained adapters or uncalled bases, had a mean Phred below 15, or lacked an exact match to the constant primer or identifier. COPE v1.2.5 was used to merge high-quality paired reads. Clonotypes were defined as unique nucleotide sequences and were aligned to IMGT TRB V, D and J references using MiTCR v1.1. Only V-J combinations with frequency above 0.0001 were analysed, covering approximately 99% of repertoires. For each V-J combination, a TCR clonal expansion and chaos score was defined as F50 clonal expansion divided by the chaos observed in the TCRdist matrix. Features were reduced by Welch's t-statistics and random forest to over ten V-J combinations, which fed a naive Bayes classifier. The Morisita-Horn index was used to measure how similar the thyroid and blood repertoires were. TCRdb reworked the public reads: Q25 trimming with fastp, MiXCR clone assembly, productive beta chains retained. Identical CDR3 protein sequences are pooled into one entry, listed with their most common genes and DNA. The V and J calls and clone size are TCRdb's, not the authors'. The sample data list over a million distinct CDR3 sequences, and about two fifths of these were observed just once. The top ten clones comprise around 10% of the sample.

Trimming accounts for 4 bases at V and 5 bases at J, while the number of junction bases matched to no gene is 7. From the cysteine through the phenylalanine, the CDR3 covers 15 amino acids. Only the CDR3 DNA stays, 45 bases, in frame from base 1. Looking up the germline V gene (reference sequence) yields CDR1 DFQATT and CDR2 SNEGSKA. Source material: peripheral blood or thyroid tissue (not recorded which). The sequence links TRBV20-1 to TRBJ2-5, with 13 central nucleotides matching TRBD2. This clonotype was obtained from an adult man with Graves' hyperthyroidism. The CDR3 amino acid sequence is: CSATTPGLAGETQYF. The nucleotides read TGCAGTGCTACAACTCCGGGACTAGCGGGGGAGACCCAGTACTTC.